This TCR beta chain was sequenced in a study of early stage breast cancer tumors. Study summary: ER+/PR+/HER2- status applied to about 80% of the 16 invasive breast tumors. Invasive lobular carcinomas made up about 30% of the 12 ER+/PR+/HER2- tumors. Whole-study findings and limits: Blood repertoires resembled normal breast more than tumor.

Notes on this clone: The antigen remains undetermined.

Measured with immunoSEQ multiplex PCR; TCRdb has only the in-frame clones, and not every one. Of about 53,000 clones detected, 80% to 95% appear once; the ten largest clones hold 5%. The V and J ends lost 3 bases and 5 bases respectively, with 13 bases between them. The CDR3 extends over 15 amino acids. Per germline, CDR1 MGHDK and CDR2 SYGVNS. The source is a person aged 65 to 85 with breast cancer. The genes are TRBV25-1 and TRBJ2-2, with D possibly TRBD1 on 5 matching bases. Input material: blood. The CDR3 reads CASSEQGYFTGELFF. CDR3 coding DNA: TGTGCCAGCAGTGAGCAGGGATACTTTACCGGGGAGCTGTTTTTT.